The entry that follows covers one TCR beta chain sequence. Original data processing: By means of reference gene primer amplification, nucleated cell counts were estimated. TCRdb keeps only in-frame clones here, not all; method: immunoSEQ multiplex PCR. The V and J calls and clone size were taken over from that table, and D and trimming were inferred from the DNA. The sample lists some 99,000 clones, less than 85% seen once, with over 15% in the top ten. This entry is derived from a study of blood T cell repertoires in COVID-19. On the study more broadly: T cells, B-cell-depleted T cells, or PBMCs supplied cDNA or gDNA.

The CDR3 has 13 amino acids. The germline CDR1 and CDR2 sequences are SNHLY and FYNNEI. V gave up 6 bases and J gave up 8 bases, with 13 bases separating them. This receptor was taken from a woman aged 60-75 years with acute or convalescent COVID-19. This sequence joins TRBV2 and TRBJ1-4, with a tentative D call TRBD1 (6 bases). The sequenced material came from peripheral blood. In nucleotides, the CDR3 is TGTGCCAGCAGCACAGGGTGGATCGAAAAACTGTTTTTT. It encodes CASSTGWIEKLFF.